This T cell receptor beta chain was recorded in a study of T cell repertoires in cytomegalovirus infection. This clonotype was observed a handful of times. Via MiXCR, TCRdb re-called the reads, giving one row per CDR3 protein. Of around 630,000 distinct CDR3 sequences in the sample, 20% to 25% are singletons; the top ten hold 7.5% to 9%. CDR1 is MNHEY, CDR2 SVGEGT, per germline. This CDR3 is 13 amino acids long. V dropped 5 bases and J dropped 6 bases, with 14 bases sitting between them. The sequence derives from a human donor in good health (CMV status not recorded). Some clones in this sample may be carry-over from other donors' samples. Sequencing used CD8+ T cells from PBMCs. The rearrangement links TRBV6-2 or TRBV6-3 to TRBJ2-7; weak D call: TRBD1 (5 bases). The CDR3 nucleotides are TGTGCCAGCAGTCCTACGCAGGGTCCCGAGCAGTACTTC. As protein: CASSPTQGPEQYF.